This TCR beta chain was sequenced in a study of blood T cells in healthy people across ages. CDR3 length equals 12 residues. Germline loops: CDR1 DFQATT, CDR2 SNEGSKA (reference sequence). V gave up 6 bases and J gave up 8 bases, with 14 bases separating them. Through a sample-barcoded 5' primer and a J-beta primer mix, a second PCR was run for 7 to 11 cycles. Through a template-switch adaptor with 12 random nucleotides, each cDNA molecule received a tag. Using its own MiXCR run on the 5' RACE reads, TCRdb lists one record per CDR3 protein. This sample has around 320,000 distinct CDR3 sequences; roughly 27% occur once, and the top ten carry 29%.

Sequences were obtained from blood. The chain combines TRBV20-1 with TRBJ2-1, with D possibly being TRBD2 (6 bases). This clonotype was obtained from a woman in her 70s in good health. CDR3 protein: CSARRLVDEQFF. DNA for the CDR3: TGCAGTGCCAGACGACTAGTGGATGAGCAGTTCTTC.